The source of this T cell receptor (beta chain) is a study of blood T cell repertoires in COVID-19. Overall study context: From the United States, Italy and Spain came samples of acute and convalescent COVID-19. The cDNA or gDNA used as material had been derived from T cells, B-cell-depleted T cells, or PBMCs.

The study drew participants aged about 18 to 89 years from some 23 US areas. V lost 4 bases and J 0 bases, leaving 9 bases between the germline ends. CDR3 length: 14 amino acids. The germline gives CDR1 LGHDT, CDR2 YNNKEL (reference sequence). Under the authors' procedure: The authors estimated nucleated cell counts from reference gene primer amplification. Some clones are missing from TCRdb's copy, which holds only in-frame ones; the method was immunoSEQ multiplex PCR. The DNA gave D and trimming, while V, J and clone size come from that table. The sample carries under 250,000 clones, roughly 85% recorded once.

The origin of this receptor is a woman aged 45-59 years with acute COVID-19. The sequencing input was PBMCs or T cells enriched from blood (not recorded which). The V and J genes are TRBV3-1 (or the pseudogene TRBV3-2) and TRBJ1-1; D is unclear. The CDR3 loop is CASSLRGLNTEAFF. For the CDR3, the DNA is TGTGCCAGCAGCCTTCGGGGTTTGAACACTGAAGCTTTCTTT.